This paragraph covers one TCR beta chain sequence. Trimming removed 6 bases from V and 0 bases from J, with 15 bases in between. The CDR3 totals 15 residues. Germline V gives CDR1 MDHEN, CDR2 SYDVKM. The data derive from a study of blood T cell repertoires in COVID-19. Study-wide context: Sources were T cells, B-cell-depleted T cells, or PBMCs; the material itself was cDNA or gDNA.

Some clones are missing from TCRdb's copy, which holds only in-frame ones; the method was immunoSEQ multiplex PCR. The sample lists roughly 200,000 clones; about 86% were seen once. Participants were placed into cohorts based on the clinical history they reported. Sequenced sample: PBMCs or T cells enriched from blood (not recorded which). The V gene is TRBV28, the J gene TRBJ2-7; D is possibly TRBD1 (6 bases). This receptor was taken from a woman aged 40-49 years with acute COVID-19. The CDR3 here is CASRPRQASSYEQYF. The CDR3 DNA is TGTGCCAGCAGACCCCGACAGGCGAGCTCCTACGAGCAGTACTTC.